This T cell receptor beta chain was profiled in a study of beta chain features in type 1 diabetes. Whole-study context: In age, gender and cell yields, patients were similar to healthy donors. The study, taken as a whole, reports: Across all four CD4+ subsets, people with type 1 diabetes showed modestly shorter TCRB CDR3s.

About this clone: Its antigen is still unknown. The same CDR3 also results from other DNA sequences found in this sample.

cDNA synthesis used the whole RNA isolate, giving expressed TCRB sequences. Data came from immunoSEQ multiplex PCR; TCRdb stores just in-frame clones and leaves some out. This sample has 600,000 to 700,000 clones; 9.5% to 15% occur once, and the top ten carry more than 0.1%. The germline CDR1 and CDR2 sequences are KGHSH and LQKENI. V lost 0 bases, J lost 5 bases, and 7 bases lay in between. The CDR3 sequence is 13 residues long. The clonotype was recovered from a man aged 30-40 years with type 1 diabetes. The chain employs TRBV18 and TRBJ2-5; D is unclear. Input material: naive CD4+ T cells from blood. CDR3 sequence reads: CASSPPSLETQYF. In DNA, the CDR3 is TGTGCCAGCTCACCACCGAGCCTGGAGACCCAGTACTTC.